The present TCR beta chain was sequenced within a study of T cell responses to AZD1222 COVID-19 vaccine. Sequencing used immunoSEQ multiplex PCR; TCRdb keeps in-frame clones, though not all of them. The sample yields 160,000 or so clones, approximately 90% seen once. This CDR3 contains 15 residues. With 6 bases clipped from V and 3 bases from J, the junction kept 9 bases outside the gene matches. Germline loops: CDR1 ENHRY, CDR2 SYGVKD. The clonotype originates from an adult in good health. The input for sequencing was peripheral blood, taken on day 0 of AZD1222 vaccination. The chain links TRBV10-3 to TRBJ2-7, with 9 bases matching TRBD1. In DNA form, the CDR3 reads TGTGCCATCAGGGAGGACAGGGGATATGGCTACGAGCAGTACTTC. This translates into CAIREDRGYGYEQYF.